The 29 T cell receptor beta chains listed next were all sequenced from one sample in a study of post-analysis software for immune sequencing data. Study findings and constraints: There were about five TRBV segments more frequent in patients than controls, and TRBV5-6, TRBV5-1 and TRBV20-1 were among them.

No antigen has been identified for these receptors. Built from TCR beta cDNA, the libraries had unique molecular identifiers in them. TCRdb analysed the PCR reads with MiXCR anew, one entry per CDR3 protein. Of 450,000 to 650,000 distinct CDR3 sequences detected, around 40% appear once; the ten largest clones hold under 2%. The source material was blood. The source of these receptors is a girl between 10 and 17 years old with multiple sclerosis.

CDR3 nucleotides: TGTGCCAGCAGTTTGGGACAGGGGGCGGTCTATGGCTACACCTTC. Amino acids: CASSLGQGAVYGYTF. This sequence joins TRBV12-3 or TRBV12-4 and TRBJ1-2; the match to TRBD1 covers 12 bases. The V segment lost 3 bases and the J segment 4 bases; nucleotides outside the gene matches: 3. This CDR3 has 15 amino acids.

There are a few counts of this clonotype. The J gene is TRBJ2-3, the V gene TRBV29-1; TRBD1 might be the D (7 bases). CDR1 and CDR2 from the germline V gene are SQVTM and ANQGSEA. V was clipped by 7 bases and J by 1 base, with 15 bases between them. The CDR3 spans 14 residues. The CDR3 sequence: CSAEGRGGTDTQYF. The CDR3 bases are TGCAGCGCTGAGGGCAGGGGGGGCACAGATACGCAGTATTTT.

The chain links TRBV29-1 to TRBJ2-3; tentatively, D is TRBD1 (6 bases). The length of the CDR3 is 15 residues. Germline loops: CDR1 SQVTM, CDR2 ANQGSEA. Trimming removed 3 bases from V and 1 base from J, with 14 bases in between. CDR3 coding DNA: TGCAGCGTTGATTCGGACAGTGGAGGCACAGATACGCAGTATTTT. This gives the protein CSVDSDSGGTDTQYF.

Only a few counts were recorded for this clonotype. The chain recombines TRBV12-3 or TRBV12-4 with TRBJ1-1; tentatively, D is TRBD1 (6 bases). Trimming left V 1 base short and J 5 bases short, with 11 bases between. The CDR3 is 14 amino acids. Here the CDR3 DNA reads TGTGCCAGCAGTTTAGGGGGGCTGGGAACTGAAGCTTTCTTT. Its translation: CASSLGGLGTEAFF.

The table lists this clonotype with a few counts. The rearrangement links TRBV7-6 to TRBJ2-7; D may match TRBD1 or TRBD2 (5 bases each). Germline lookup yields CDR1 SGHVS and CDR2 FNYEAQ. CDR3 length: 15 amino acids. V was cut by 9 bases and J by 1 base, with 19 bases left in between. This CDR3 reads CASLRWDEKSYEQYF. In DNA, the CDR3 is TGTGCCAGTCTTCGCTGGGACGAGAAATCCTACGAGCAGTACTTC.

The chain joins TRBV20-1 to TRBJ2-5, with TRBD2 matching over 10 bases. CDR1 and CDR2 (germline): DFQATT, SNEGSKA (reference sequence). The J segment lost 5 bases and the V segment lost 5 bases, leaving 5 bases of the junction unmatched. The CDR3 contains 13 residues. CDR3: CSAVPGLAETQYF. The CDR3 DNA follows: TGCAGTGCTGTACCGGGACTAGCGGAGACCCAGTACTTC.

The sample holds many counts of this clonotype. The chain links TRBV12-3 or TRBV12-4 to TRBJ2-1; 10 bases are shared with TRBD2. The V and J ends lost 4 bases and 6 bases, in that order; junction bases with no gene match: 3. The CDR3 sequence is 14 residues long. The CDR3 region has the DNA TGTGCCAGCAGTTCTAGCGGGAGTTTCAATGAGCAGTTCTTC. Translated: CASSSSGSFNEQFF.

The chain combines TRBV10-3 with TRBJ1-2; 9 bases line up with TRBD1. The CDR3 has 12 residues. Trimming took 10 bases from V and 6 from J; bases not matched to a gene: 6. Germline loops: CDR1 ENHRY, CDR2 SYGVKD. The CDR3: CASQDRGNGYTF. The DNA of the CDR3 is TGTGCCAGCCAGGACAGGGGTAATGGCTACACCTTC.

This clonotype has only one observation. The V gene is TRBV29-1, the J gene TRBJ2-2; no clear D gene. This CDR3 spans 11 amino acids. V gave up 4 bases and J gave up 6 bases, with 6 bases separating them. Per germline, CDR1 SQVTM and CDR2 ANQGSEA. CDR3 in amino acids: CSVGLPGELFF. The DNA for the CDR3 is TGCAGCGTTGGGCTACCCGGGGAGCTGTTTTTT.

This clonotype was seen more than once but under ten times. The V call is TRBV7-9, the J call TRBJ2-6, with TRBD2 as a possible D gene (5 bases). Per germline, CDR1 SEHNR and CDR2 FQNEAQ (reference sequence). The germline V and J ends were trimmed by 5 bases and 0 bases, with 14 bases remaining between them. This CDR3 comprises 17 residues. DNA of the CDR3: TGTGCCAGCAGCCACCCGGGCGACTACTCTGGGGCCAACGTCCTGACTTTC. Translated: CASSHPGDYSGANVLTF.

The chain couples TRBV2 to TRBJ2-3; maybe TRBD2 (6 bases). Trimming shortened V by 3 bases and J by 0 bases, and 10 bases separated the two germline ends. CDR1 SNHLY and CDR2 FYNNEI come from the germline V gene. CDR3 length: 15 residues. The CDR3 spells CASSEGGTSTDTQYF. CDR3 bases: TGTGCCAGCAGTGAGGGGGGTACGAGCACAGATACGCAGTATTTT.

The V call is TRBV28, the J call TRBJ2-1, with 8 bases identical to TRBD2. This CDR3 region has 13 residues. V lost 4 bases to trimming and J lost 8 bases; unmatched junction nucleotides: 4. Germline CDR1 and CDR2: MDHEN and SYDVKM. The CDR3 region has the DNA TGTGCCAGCAGTTACCCCGGGAGGGATGAGCAGTTCTTC. Translating it yields CASSYPGRDEQFF.

The rearrangement joins TRBV2 to TRBJ1-2, with TRBD1 identical over 10 bases. Trimming took 6 bases from V and 4 from J; bases not matched to a gene: 2. Germline V gives CDR1 SNHLY, CDR2 FYNNEI. The CDR3 is 13 amino acids. Here the CDR3 DNA reads TGTGCCAGCAGGGGGGACAGGGGCTATGGCTACACCTTC. Residues: CASRGDRGYGYTF. Looking up the rest from reference TRBV2 and TRBJ1-2 gives the full variable domain: EPEVTQTPSHQVTQMGQEVILRCVPISNHLYFYWYRQILGQKVEFLVSFYNNEISEKSEIFDDQFSVERPDGSNFTLKIRSTKLEDSAMYFCASRGDRGYGYTFGSGTRLTVV.

J is TRBJ2-1 and V is TRBV5-5; 7 positions agree with TRBD1. Trimming cost V 4 bases and J 10 bases; bases outside gene matches: 14. This CDR3 spans 15 amino acids. Germline CDR1 SGHKS, CDR2 YYEKEE (reference sequence). CDR3 nucleotide sequence: TGTGCCAGCAGCCCCGGGACAGATATGTCGATGGAGCAGTTCTTC. Residues: CASSPGTDMSMEQFF. The full variable domain, its missing parts supplied by reference TRBV5-5 and TRBJ2-1, is DAGVTQSPTHLIKTRGQQVTLRCSPISGHKSVSWYQQVLGQGPQFIFQYYEKEERGRGNFPDRFSARQFPNYSSELNVNALLLGDSALYLCASSPGTDMSMEQFFGPGTRLTVL.

Only a few counts were recorded for this clonotype. The chain combines TRBV5-1 with TRBJ2-6; maybe TRBD1 (5 bases). Germline assignment: CDR1 SGHRS and CDR2 YFSETQ. The V end was cut by 4 bases, the J end by 4 bases, with 21 bases between. This CDR3 comprises 18 residues. The CDR3 DNA follows: TGCGCCAGCAGCGCAACAGGTCATCCTTCCTCCGGGGCCAACGTCCTGACTTTC. Translated: CASSATGHPSSGANVLTF.

The chain joins TRBV6-1 to TRBJ1-1; 12 bases match TRBD1. Germline CDR1 is MNHNS and CDR2 is SASEGT. The CDR3 runs to 16 residues. Germline trimming cut 4 bases from V and 4 bases from J; bases unmatched to any gene: 7. CDR3 sequence: CASSGRDRGPGTEAFF. The CDR3 coding sequence is TGTGCCAGCAGTGGCCGGGACAGGGGGCCGGGCACTGAAGCTTTCTTT.

This sequence joins TRBV29-1 and TRBJ2-7; TRBD1 matches at 7 bases. Germline trimming cut 4 bases from V and 0 bases from J; bases unmatched to any gene: 6. The CDR3 length is 14 residues. Germline-derived CDR1 and CDR2 are SQVTM and ANQGSEA. CDR3 sequence (DNA): TGCAGCGTTGCGGAGGACAGGTTCTCCTACGAGCAGTACTTC. It yields the protein CSVAEDRFSYEQYF.

The J gene is TRBJ2-1, the V gene TRBV7-8, with 8 bases fitting TRBD2. CDR1 and CDR2 (germline): SGHVS, FQNEAQ. The trim removed 3 bases at V and 2 bases at J, leaving 3 bases unmatched. The CDR3 has 15 amino acids. CDR3 in amino acids: CASSFAAGAYNEQFF. In DNA, the CDR3 is TGTGCCAGCAGCTTCGCAGCGGGAGCCTACAATGAGCAGTTCTTC.

This chain uses TRBV12-3 or TRBV12-4 with TRBJ1-2; D is possibly TRBD1 (5 bases). The V end was cut by 4 bases, the J end by 3 bases, with 9 bases between. The CDR3 is made up of 13 amino acids. This CDR3 reads CASSSTVDYGYTF. CDR3 DNA: TGTGCCAGCAGTTCGACAGTGGACTATGGCTACACCTTC.

This clonotype has just a few counts. V is TRBV20-1 and J is TRBJ1-1; TRBD1 might be the D (5 bases). Trimming pared 6 bases from V and 4 bases from J, leaving 15 bases between. CDR3 length equals 13 residues. Germline V gives CDR1 DFQATT, CDR2 SNEGSKA (reference sequence). DNA of the CDR3: TGCAGTGCCCCACAGGAATCTAGCACTGAAGCTTTCTTT. This gives the protein CSAPQESSTEAFF.

This clonotype was seen more than once but under ten times. V and J are TRBV5-5 and TRBJ2-7; 9 bases are shared with TRBD1. The CDR3 spans 15 residues. V was pared by 4 bases and J by 2 bases, with 7 bases of the junction left unmatched. Germline CDR1 is SGHKS and CDR2 is YYEKEE (reference sequence). The CDR3 spells CASSLDRGETYEQYF. CDR3 coding DNA: TGTGCCAGCAGCCTCGACAGGGGGGAAACCTACGAGCAGTACTTC.

This chain connects TRBV12-3 or TRBV12-4 to TRBJ2-7, with 9 bases matching TRBD1. The V segment lost 6 bases and the J segment 2 bases; nucleotides outside the gene matches: 5. This CDR3 region has 14 residues. For the CDR3, the DNA is TGTGCCAGCAGGGAGGGACAGGGCCCCTACGAGCAGTACTTC. It specifies CASREGQGPYEQYF.

This clonotype was counted a few times. The rearrangement links TRBV4-1 to TRBJ2-1, with D maybe TRBD2 (6 bases). Germline V CDR1 and CDR2: MGHRA, YSYEKL. There are 15 residues in the CDR3. V gave up 4 bases and J gave up 6 bases, with 16 bases separating them. CDR3 nucleotides: TGCGCCAGCAGCCCCCAGCGGTGGCGGGGCAATGAGCAGTTCTTC. Amino acids: CASSPQRWRGNEQFF.

V and J are TRBV5-1 and TRBJ2-3, with unresolved D. V was clipped by 1 base and J by 7 bases, with 13 bases between them. The germline CDR1 and CDR2 sequences are SGHRS and YFSETQ. The CDR3 is made up of 14 amino acids. The CDR3 reads CASSLSASRNTQYF. The CDR3 region has the DNA TGCGCCAGCAGCTTGTCCGCGTCGAGGAATACGCAGTATTTT.

V usage is TRBV20-1 and J usage is TRBJ2-5; TRBD2 matches at 7 bases. CDR1 is DFQATT, CDR2 SNEGSKA, per germline (reference sequence). The CDR3 consists of 14 residues. The V and J ends lost 6 bases and 10 bases, in that order; junction bases with no gene match: 17. CDR3 protein: CSATPTSGGGGQYF. The CDR3 nucleotides read TGCAGTGCCACGCCGACATCGGGGGGAGGCGGCCAGTACTTC.

The gene calls are TRBV18 and TRBJ2-1; 12 bases are a match to TRBD2. CDR3 length: 14 amino acids. Trimming took 8 bases from V and 2 from J; bases not matched to a gene: 1. Germline values: CDR1 KGHSH, CDR2 LQKENI. In nucleotides, the CDR3 is TGTGCCAGCCGGACTAGCGGGGCCTACAATGAGCAGTTCTTC. Translating it yields CASRTSGAYNEQFF. Full variable domain (missing parts from reference TRBV18 and TRBJ2-1): NAGVMQNPRHLVRRRGQEARLRCSPMKGHSHVYWYRQLPEEGLKFMVYLQKENIIDESGMPKERFSAEFPKEGPSILRIQQVVRGDSAAYFCASRTSGAYNEQFFGPGTRLTVL.

The rearrangement links TRBV12-3 or TRBV12-4 to TRBJ2-4; possible D gene TRBD2, 5 bases. The V end lost 6 bases, the J end lost 5 bases, and 11 bases lay between the germline ends. This CDR3 comprises 13 residues. Here the CDR3 reads CASSRPGENIQYF. CDR3 in DNA: TGTGCCAGCAGCCGACCCGGGGAAAACATTCAGTACTTC.

V and J are TRBV12-3 or TRBV12-4 and TRBJ2-7; D perhaps matches TRBD1 (5 bases). The CDR3 is 14 amino acids. V lost 5 bases to trimming and J lost 2 bases, with 13 bases between them. The CDR3 DNA follows: TGTGCCAGCAGTCCGAGACAGTCTACCTACGAGCAGTACTTC. The encoded protein is CASSPRQSTYEQYF.

The chain links TRBV5-6 to TRBJ2-1; perhaps TRBD2 as D (6 bases). The CDR3 is made up of 15 amino acids. V was pared by 4 bases and J by 5 bases, with 16 bases between. CDR1 and CDR2 (germline): SGHDT, YYEEEE. CDR3 DNA sequence: TGTGCCAGCAGCCCCAATAGCGGACGCCACAATGAGCAGTTCTTC. It codes for CASSPNSGRHNEQFF.